The 20 T cell receptor beta chains below all came from one sample that was sequenced in a study of T cells after yellow fever vaccination. In TCRdb, the 5' RACE reads were re-called with MiXCR into one record per CDR3 protein. The sample shows some 27,000 distinct CDR3 sequences, around 5.8% of them seen only once. The specimen was PBMCs, either bulk or a sorted T-cell subset (CD4+, CD8+, memory, or dextramer-sorted; not recorded which), collected on the day of the yellow fever booster vaccination. The receptor set was obtained from a man younger than 40 who received the YFV17D yellow fever vaccine.

This clonotype was picked up many times. V gene TRBV2 combines with J gene TRBJ1-1, with 7 bases matching TRBD1. The CDR3 sequence is 13 residues long. The ends lost 6 bases at V and 7 bases at J; junction bases unmatched: 8. CDR1 SNHLY and CDR2 FYNNEI come from the germline V gene. This chain's CDR3 is CASRGTGAGEAFF. As DNA, the CDR3 is TGTGCCAGCAGGGGAACAGGGGCCGGTGAAGCTTTCTTT.

This clonotype showed up many times. V and J are TRBV7-2 and TRBJ2-5, with a tentative D call TRBD2 (5 bases). The length of the CDR3 is 14 residues. V gave up 3 bases and J gave up 2 bases, with 10 bases separating them. Germline lookup yields CDR1 SGHTA and CDR2 FQGNSA. The CDR3, as DNA: TGTGCCAGCAGCTTCCGGAGGCAGCAAGAGACCCAGTACTTC. The encoded protein is CASSFRRQQETQYF.

This clonotype was detected many times. The chain has TRBV20-1 and TRBJ2-3; 9 nucleotides align to TRBD1. CDR3 length: 14 residues. J gave up 3 bases and V 1 base, and 2 bases lay outside the gene matches. CDR1 is DFQATT and CDR2 is SNEGSKA in the germline V gene (reference sequence). CDR3 region: CSARGQGGTDTQYF. CDR3 nucleotide sequence: TGCAGTGCTAGAGGACAGGGGGGAACAGATACGCAGTATTTT.

This clonotype has at least ten counts. J is TRBJ2-7 and V is TRBV5-1; 7 bases agree with TRBD2. V trimming: 1 base; J trimming: 3 bases; junction bases outside the gene matches: 1. Germline V lookup: CDR1 SGHRS, CDR2 YFSETQ. The CDR3 is 13 amino acids. For the CDR3, the DNA is TGCGCCAGCAGCTTGAGCGGGGACTACGAGCAGTACTTC. It translates to CASSLSGDYEQYF.

This clonotype was detected many times. This rearrangement joins TRBV14 to TRBJ2-3; D unclear. V was trimmed by 7 bases and J by 0 bases, leaving 8 bases between them. Germline V CDR1 and CDR2: SGHDN, FVKESK. The CDR3 totals 13 residues. CDR3 sequence (DNA): TGTGCCAGCAACGGCTTCAGCACAGATACGCAGTATTTT. Its protein is CASNGFSTDTQYF.

This clonotype was picked up a small number of times. This chain joins TRBV19 and TRBJ2-7; weak D call: TRBD1 (6 bases). The germline CDR1 and CDR2 sequences are LNHDA and SQIVND (reference sequence). Trimming left V 3 bases short and J 4 bases short, with 10 bases between. CDR3 length: 13 residues. The CDR3 loop is CASSIKQGYEQYF. The CDR3 nucleotides are TGTGCCAGTAGTATTAAACAGGGTTACGAGCAGTACTTC.

On this clonotype itself: This clone may be a read error of a much larger clone one base away. J is TRBJ2-7 and V is TRBV20-1; TRBD2 might be the D (6 bases). Germline CDR1 reads DFQATT; CDR2 reads SNEGSKA (reference sequence). CDR3 length: 13 amino acids. This CDR3 reads CSAPDSGSHEQYF. CDR3 nucleotide sequence: TGCAGTGCCCCGGATAGCGGCTCCCACGAGCAGTACTTC.

This clonotype was found many times. V usage is TRBV5-1 and J usage is TRBJ1-5, with TRBD1 matching 7 bases. V shed 1 base and J 6 bases; nucleotides not matched to a gene: 7. CDR1 is SGHRS, CDR2 YFSETQ, per germline. This CDR3 spans 15 amino acids. The CDR3 protein is CASSLWPGGAQPQHF. The DNA of the CDR3 is TGCGCCAGCAGCTTGTGGCCAGGGGGAGCTCAGCCCCAGCATTTT.

Only a few counts were recorded for this clonotype. The chain carries TRBV19 and TRBJ1-6, with D unclear. The CDR3 has 13 amino acids. Trimming cost V 7 bases and J 8 bases, with 12 bases left between them. Per germline, CDR1 LNHDA and CDR2 SQIVND (reference sequence). CDR3: CASTPGKYSPLHF. The CDR3, as DNA: TGTGCCAGTACGCCGGGCAAATATTCACCCCTCCACTTT.

This clonotype was seen only a few times. The rearrangement links TRBV20-1 to TRBJ2-4, with TRBD2 matching over 15 bases. The CDR3 has 15 residues. V lost 7 bases to trimming and J lost 1 base; unmatched junction nucleotides: 2. Germline V lookup: CDR1 DFQATT, CDR2 SNEGSKA (reference sequence). As DNA, the CDR3 is TGCAGTGTCGGGACTAGCGGGAGGGCCAAAAACATTCAGTACTTC. Residues: CSVGTSGRAKNIQYF.

This clonotype came up many times. The V gene is TRBV9, the J gene TRBJ2-2, with 12 positions matching TRBD2. Germline trimming cut 4 bases from V and 4 bases from J; bases unmatched to any gene: 5. This CDR3 contains 16 residues. Germline lookup yields CDR1 SGDLS and CDR2 YYNGEE. This CDR3 is CASSPRTSGITGELFF. The CDR3 DNA reads as TGTGCCAGCAGCCCCCGGACTAGCGGGATCACCGGGGAGCTGTTTTTT.

This clonotype has ten or more counts. The V call is TRBV2, the J call TRBJ1-1; D perhaps matches TRBD1 (5 bases). In germline, CDR1 is SNHLY, CDR2 FYNNEI. The CDR3 is 14 residues long. Trimming left V 6 bases short and J 0 bases short, with 11 bases between. CDR3: CASRGWGLNTEAFF. In DNA, the CDR3 is TGTGCCAGCAGAGGTTGGGGACTGAACACTGAAGCTTTCTTT. Filled out from reference TRBV2 and TRBJ1-1, the complete variable domain reads EPEVTQTPSHQVTQMGQEVILRCVPISNHLYFYWYRQILGQKVEFLVSFYNNEISEKSEIFDDQFSVERPDGSNFTLKIRSTKLEDSAMYFCASRGWGLNTEAFFGQGTRLTVV.

This clonotype was recorded at least ten times. One end of the junction fails to match germline, which may point to a read error. V usage is TRBV11-2 and J usage is TRBJ1-1, with D perhaps matching TRBD1 (5 bases). CDR3 size: 13 residues. The germline CDR1 and CDR2 sequences are SGHAT and FQNNGV. CDR3 bases: TGTGCCAGCAGCACCCGACCCGGAGGGATGGGACTCTTT. This translates into CASSTRPGGMGLF.

This clonotype was picked up many times. The CDR3 sequence: CASSQRFTQYF. DNA for the CDR3: TGTGCCAGCAGCCAGAGGTTTACGCAGTATTTT. V usage is TRBV11-2 and J usage is TRBJ2-3; D call uncertain. The CDR3 consists of 11 residues. CDR1 and CDR2 (germline): SGHAT, FQNNGV. V was trimmed by 5 bases and J by 8 bases, leaving 8 bases between them.

The chain employs TRBV5-4 and TRBJ2-7; TRBD2 matches at 9 bases. Germline CDR1 reads SGHNT; CDR2 reads YYREEE (reference sequence). The CDR3 is 15 residues long. V gave up 5 bases and J gave up 0 bases; unmatched junction bases: 6. The DNA of the CDR3 is TGTGCCAGCAGTCGCCAGACTAGCGGCTCCTACGAGCAGTACTTC. Protein sequence: CASSRQTSGSYEQYF. Full variable domain (remainder filled in from reference TRBV5-4 and TRBJ2-7): ETGVTQSPTHLIKTRGQQVTLRCSSQSGHNTVSWYQQALGQGPQFIFQYYREEENGRGNFPPRFSGLQFPNYSSELNVNALELDDSALYLCASSRQTSGSYEQYFGPGTRLTVT.

As for this clonotype: A junction boundary mismatches the germline segment, possibly from a read error. The V gene is TRBV13, the J gene TRBJ2-7; D is uncertain. The CDR3 covers 8 residues. Germline V gives CDR1 PRHDT, CDR2 FYEKMQ (reference sequence). As DNA, the CDR3 is TGTGCCAGCAGCTTTCCCAACTTC. Translated: CASSFPNF.

This clonotype was observed many times. This sequence joins TRBV7-9 and TRBJ2-5; tentative D call: TRBD2 (5 bases). The V gene's germline CDR1 is SEHNR and CDR2 FQNEAQ (reference sequence). The CDR3 totals 13 residues. Trimming left V 3 bases short and J 9 bases short, with 14 bases between. The CDR3: CASSFSGSRAQYF. Written as DNA, the CDR3 is TGTGCCAGCAGCTTCTCGGGGTCCCGGGCCCAGTACTTC.

This chain joins TRBV7-6 and TRBJ2-5; D is undetermined. Germline CDR1 is SGHVS and CDR2 is FNYEAQ. V lost 1 base, J lost 2 bases, and 20 bases lay in between. This CDR3 spans 18 amino acids. CDR3 protein: CASSLVSLDARPQETQYF. CDR3 nucleotide sequence: TGTGCCAGCAGCTTAGTATCCTTGGATGCTAGACCACAAGAGACCCAGTACTTC.

This clonotype has more than one count but fewer than ten. The chain recombines TRBV6-2 or TRBV6-3 with TRBJ1-6; 9 nucleotides line up with TRBD1. This CDR3 has 12 residues. Unmatched junction bases numbered 3, after V lost 10 bases and J lost 8 bases. Germline V gene data show CDR1 as MNHEY and CDR2 as SVGEGT. The CDR3 nucleotides read TGTGCCACGGGACAGGGTGATTCACCCCTCCACTTT. Its translation: CATGQGDSPLHF.

Ten or more counts support this clonotype. The rearrangement joins TRBV19 to TRBJ2-1; D may correspond to TRBD1 or TRBD2 (6 bases each). V was clipped by 4 bases and J by 6 bases, with 19 bases between them. The CDR3 has 16 residues. Per germline, CDR1 LNHDA and CDR2 SQIVND (reference sequence). The CDR3 sequence: CASSTLAKTGLNEQFF. The CDR3 region has the DNA TGTGCCAGTAGTACACTAGCAAAAACAGGGCTCAATGAGCAGTTCTTC.